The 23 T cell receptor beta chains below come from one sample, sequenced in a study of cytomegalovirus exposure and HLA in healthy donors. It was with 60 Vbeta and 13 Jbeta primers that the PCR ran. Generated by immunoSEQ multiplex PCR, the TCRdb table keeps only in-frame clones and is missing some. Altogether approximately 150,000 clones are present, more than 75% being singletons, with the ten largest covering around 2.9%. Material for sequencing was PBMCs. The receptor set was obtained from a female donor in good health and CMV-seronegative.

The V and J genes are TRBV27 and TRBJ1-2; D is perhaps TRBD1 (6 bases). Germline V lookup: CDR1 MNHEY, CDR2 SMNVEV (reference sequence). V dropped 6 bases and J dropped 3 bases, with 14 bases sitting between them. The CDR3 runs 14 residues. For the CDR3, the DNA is TGTGCCAGCAGGGAGACAGGCGGATACTATGGCTACACCTTC. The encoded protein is CASRETGGYYGYTF.

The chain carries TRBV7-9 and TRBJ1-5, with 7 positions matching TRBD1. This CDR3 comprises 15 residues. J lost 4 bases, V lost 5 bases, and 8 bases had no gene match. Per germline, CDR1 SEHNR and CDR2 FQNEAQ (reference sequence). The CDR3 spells CASSPQGGGNQPQHF. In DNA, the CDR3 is TGTGCCAGCAGCCCTCAGGGGGGCGGGAATCAGCCCCAGCATTTT. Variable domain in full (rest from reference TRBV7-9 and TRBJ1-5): DTGVSQNPRHKITKRGQNVTFRCDPISEHNRLYWYRQTLGQGPEFLTYFQNEAQLEKSRLLSDRFSAERPKGSFSTLEIQRTEQGDSAMYLCASSPQGGGNQPQHFGDGTRLSIL.

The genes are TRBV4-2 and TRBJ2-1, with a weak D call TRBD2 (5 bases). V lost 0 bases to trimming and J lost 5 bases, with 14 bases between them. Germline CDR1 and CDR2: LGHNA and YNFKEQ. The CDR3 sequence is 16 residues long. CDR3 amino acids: CASSQDSEGSHNEQFF. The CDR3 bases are TGTGCCAGCAGCCAAGATAGCGAAGGGTCCCACAATGAGCAGTTCTTC.

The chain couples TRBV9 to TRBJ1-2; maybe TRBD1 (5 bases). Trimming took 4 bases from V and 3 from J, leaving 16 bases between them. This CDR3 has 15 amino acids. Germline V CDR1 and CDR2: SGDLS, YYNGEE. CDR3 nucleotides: TGTGCCAGCAGCCCCTCTCCCACAGGAGACTATGGCTACACCTTC. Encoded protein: CASSPSPTGDYGYTF. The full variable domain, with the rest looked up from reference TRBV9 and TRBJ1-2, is DSGVTQTPKHLITATGQRVTLRCSPRSGDLSVYWYQQSLDQGLQFLIQYYNGEERAKGNILERFSAQQFPDLHSELNLSSLELGDSALYFCASSPSPTGDYGYTFGSGTRLTVV.

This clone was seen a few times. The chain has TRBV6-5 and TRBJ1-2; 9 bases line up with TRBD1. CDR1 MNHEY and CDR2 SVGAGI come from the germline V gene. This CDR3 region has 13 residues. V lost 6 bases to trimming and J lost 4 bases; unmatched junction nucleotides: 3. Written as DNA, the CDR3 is TGTGCCAGCAGGGAGACAGGGGGCTATGGCTACACCTTC. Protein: CASRETGGYGYTF.

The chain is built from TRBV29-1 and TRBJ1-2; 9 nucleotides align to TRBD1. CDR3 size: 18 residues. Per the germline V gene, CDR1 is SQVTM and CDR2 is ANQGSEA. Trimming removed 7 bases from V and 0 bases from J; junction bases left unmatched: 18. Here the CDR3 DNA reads TGCAGCGCGGCGTCCCCCGGGACAGGGCTCCTTCCTAACTATGGCTACACCTTC. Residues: CSAASPGTGLLPNYGYTF.

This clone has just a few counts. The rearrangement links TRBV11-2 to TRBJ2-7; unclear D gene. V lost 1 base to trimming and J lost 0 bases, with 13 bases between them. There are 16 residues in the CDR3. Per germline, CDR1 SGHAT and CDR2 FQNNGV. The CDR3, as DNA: TGTGCCAGCAGCTTAGGTAGCCGGGTGAGCTCCTACGAGCAGTACTTC. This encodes CASSLGSRVSSYEQYF.

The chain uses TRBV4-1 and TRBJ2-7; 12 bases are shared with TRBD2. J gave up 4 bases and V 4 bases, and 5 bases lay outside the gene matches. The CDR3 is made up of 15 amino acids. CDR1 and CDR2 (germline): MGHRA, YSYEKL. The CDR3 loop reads CASSRRLAGVYEQYF. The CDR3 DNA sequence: TGCGCCAGCAGCCGGCGACTAGCGGGAGTGTACGAGCAGTACTTC.

The CDR3 spells CASSSWDRGNYGYTF. CDR3 DNA sequence: TGTGCCAGCAGTTCTTGGGACAGGGGGAACTATGGCTACACCTTC. The chain is built from TRBV11-2 and TRBJ1-2, with 11 bases lining up with TRBD1. Germline assignment: CDR1 SGHAT and CDR2 FQNNGV. CDR3 length: 15 amino acids. V dropped 6 bases and J dropped 2; count of bases not matched to a gene: 5.

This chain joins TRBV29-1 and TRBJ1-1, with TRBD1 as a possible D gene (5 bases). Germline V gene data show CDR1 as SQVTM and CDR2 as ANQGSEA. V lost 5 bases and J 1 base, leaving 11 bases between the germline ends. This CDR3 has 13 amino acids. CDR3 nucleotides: TGCAGCGTTCTTAGGGGTGCGAACACTGAAGCTTTCTTT. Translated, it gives CSVLRGANTEAFF.

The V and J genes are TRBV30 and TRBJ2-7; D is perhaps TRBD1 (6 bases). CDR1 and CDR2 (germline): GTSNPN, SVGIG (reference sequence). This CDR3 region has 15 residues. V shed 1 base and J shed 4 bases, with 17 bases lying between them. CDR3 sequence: CAWSGGQGKAYEQYF. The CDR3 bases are TGTGCCTGGAGTGGGGGACAAGGGAAAGCATACGAGCAGTACTTC.

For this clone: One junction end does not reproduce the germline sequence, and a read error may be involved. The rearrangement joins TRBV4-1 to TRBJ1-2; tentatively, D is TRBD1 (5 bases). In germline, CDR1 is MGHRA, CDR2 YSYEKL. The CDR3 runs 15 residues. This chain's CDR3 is CASSQGPATGDGYPF. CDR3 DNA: TGCGCCAGCAGCCAAGGGCCAGCGACGGGGGATGGCTACCCCTTC.

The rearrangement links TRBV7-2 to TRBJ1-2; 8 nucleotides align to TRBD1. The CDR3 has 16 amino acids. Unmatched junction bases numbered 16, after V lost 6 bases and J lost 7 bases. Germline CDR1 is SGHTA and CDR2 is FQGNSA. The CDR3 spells CASRQGGGQGAGGYTF. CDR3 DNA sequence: TGTGCCAGCAGGCAGGGGGGAGGGCAGGGGGCGGGTGGCTACACCTTC. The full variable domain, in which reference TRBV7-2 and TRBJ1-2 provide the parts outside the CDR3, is GAGVSQSPSNKVTEKGKDVELRCDPISGHTALYWYRQSLGQGLEFLIYFQGNSAPDKSGLPSDRFSAERTGGSVSTLTIQRTQQEDSAVYLCASRQGGGQGAGGYTFGSGTRLTVV.

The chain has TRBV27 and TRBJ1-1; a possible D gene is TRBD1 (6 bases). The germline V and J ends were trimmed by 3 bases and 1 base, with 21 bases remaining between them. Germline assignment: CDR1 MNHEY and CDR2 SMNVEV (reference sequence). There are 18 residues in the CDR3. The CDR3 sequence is CASSFRGGGTRQNTEAFF. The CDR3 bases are TGTGCCAGCAGTTTTCGTGGGGGGGGGACACGTCAGAACACTGAAGCTTTCTTT.

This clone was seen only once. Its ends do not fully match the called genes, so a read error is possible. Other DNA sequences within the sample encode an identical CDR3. The CDR3 is CAWSDRDDQPQHF. The CDR3 region has the DNA TGTGCCTGGAGTGACAGGGATGATCAGCCCCAGCACTTT. The rearrangement joins TRBV30 to TRBJ1-5, with a weak D call TRBD1 (6 bases). The CDR3 is made up of 13 amino acids. Per germline, CDR1 GTSNPN and CDR2 SVGIG (reference sequence).

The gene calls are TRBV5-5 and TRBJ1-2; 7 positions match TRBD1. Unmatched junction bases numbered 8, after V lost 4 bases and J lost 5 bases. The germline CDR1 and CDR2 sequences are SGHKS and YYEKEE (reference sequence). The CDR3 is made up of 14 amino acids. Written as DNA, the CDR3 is TGTGCCAGCAGCCGTTGGGACAGAATGTATGGCTACACCTTC. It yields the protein CASSRWDRMYGYTF.

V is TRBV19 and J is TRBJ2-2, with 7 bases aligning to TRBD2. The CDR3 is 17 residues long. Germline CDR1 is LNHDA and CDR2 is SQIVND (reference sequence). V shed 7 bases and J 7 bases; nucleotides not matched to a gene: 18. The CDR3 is CASKEFGLAEFGGELFF. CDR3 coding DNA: TGTGCCAGTAAAGAGTTCGGGCTAGCGGAGTTCGGCGGGGAGCTGTTTTTT.

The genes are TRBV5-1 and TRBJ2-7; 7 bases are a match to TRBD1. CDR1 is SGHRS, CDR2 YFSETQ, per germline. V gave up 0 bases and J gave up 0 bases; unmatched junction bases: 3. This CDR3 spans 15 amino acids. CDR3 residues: CASSLGTGSSYEQYF. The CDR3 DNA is TGCGCCAGCAGCTTGGGGACAGGTAGCTCCTACGAGCAGTACTTC.

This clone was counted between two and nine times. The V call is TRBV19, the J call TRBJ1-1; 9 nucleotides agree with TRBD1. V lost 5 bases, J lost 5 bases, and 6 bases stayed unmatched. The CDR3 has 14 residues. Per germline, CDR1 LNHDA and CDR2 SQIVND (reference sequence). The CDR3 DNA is TGTGCCAGTAGTGGACAGGGGAGAGGGACTGAAGCTTTCTTT. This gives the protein CASSGQGRGTEAFF.

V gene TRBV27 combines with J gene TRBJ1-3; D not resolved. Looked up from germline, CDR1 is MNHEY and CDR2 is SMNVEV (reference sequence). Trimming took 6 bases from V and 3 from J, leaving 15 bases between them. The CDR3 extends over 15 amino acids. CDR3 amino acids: CASRPGSRDGNTIYF. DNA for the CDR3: TGTGCCAGCAGGCCCGGGAGCCGGGATGGAAACACCATATATTTT.

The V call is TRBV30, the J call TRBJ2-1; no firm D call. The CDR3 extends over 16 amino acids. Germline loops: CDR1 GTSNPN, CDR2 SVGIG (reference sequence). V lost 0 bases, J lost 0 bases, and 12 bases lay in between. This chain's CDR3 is CAWSVSRARSYNEQFF. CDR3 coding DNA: TGTGCCTGGAGTGTAAGCCGCGCCCGCTCCTACAATGAGCAGTTCTTC.

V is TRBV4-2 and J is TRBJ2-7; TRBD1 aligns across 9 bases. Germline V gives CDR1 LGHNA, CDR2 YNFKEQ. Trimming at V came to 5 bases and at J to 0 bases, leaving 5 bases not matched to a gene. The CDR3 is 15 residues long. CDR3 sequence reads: CASSTRTGASYEQYF. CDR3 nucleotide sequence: TGTGCCAGCAGCACCCGGACAGGGGCCTCCTACGAGCAGTACTTC.

The CDR3 nucleotides are TGTGCCAGCAGTAAAACTATGAACACTGAAGCTTTCTTT. Translation: CASSKTMNTEAFF. The chain joins TRBV6-6 to TRBJ1-1; D gene ambiguous. The CDR3 totals 13 residues. Germline V lookup: CDR1 MNHNY, CDR2 SVGAGI (reference sequence). The V end was cut by 5 bases, the J end by 0 bases, with 7 bases between.